This T cell receptor beta chain was sequenced for a study of spatial heterogeneity in lung cancer (dated by TCRdb to between 2019 and 2020). Regarding the study in general: Samples were obtained from approximately 76 patients with early-stage, untreated non-small cell lung cancer from the lung TRACERx cohort. Follow-up PBMC samples were sequenced whenever available, with the median time to follow-up being approximately two years after resection. More beta-chain than alpha-chain transcripts were consistently detected, likely reflecting higher beta-chain transcript abundance. In the raw uncorrected reads, each unique combination of TCR and UMI appeared more than ten times on average. In non-small cell lung cancer, the study quantitatively compared TCR alpha and beta repertoires across several tumor regions, matched nontumor lung, and blood. Nonsynonymous mutation counts, determined by whole-exome sequencing of tumor tissue, were related to TCR repertoire features. Both alpha and beta chains were TCR-sequenced in hundreds of tumor regions, under 85 matched nontumor lung samples and around 54 PBMC samples obtained at surgery. What the work shows at the level of the full study, not this receptor alone: Confirming at a functional level the hypothesis that regional TCRs recognize regional mutations was considered to require additional single-cell paired TCR alpha and beta sequencing. Ubiquitous expanded tumor TCRs showed up in blood more often at tumor resection than at routine follow-up. Only approximately 15 patients were included in the comparisons of baseline and follow-up blood repertoires.

A distance of 9 bases separates the germline ends of V and J, which lose 7 bases and 9 bases respectively. The germline V gene encodes CDR1 SNHLY and CDR2 FYNNEI. The CDR3 holds 10 amino acids from the cysteine to the phenylalanine. Only the CDR3 part of the read is kept: 30 bases, read in frame from the first base. The library came from 5' RACE. For sequencing, a NextSeq 500 was employed. To allow correction of PCR and sequencing errors, the TCR library protocol tagged every TCR cDNA molecule with a unique molecular identifier. Per the original workflow: Decombinator tools were used for TCR identification, UMI-based error correction and CDR3 extraction. Expanded TCRs were defined as those above a frequency of 2 per 1,000, corresponding to the top 1% of the tumor frequency distribution. Renyi diversity was calculated using the R vegan package after each repertoire was subsampled 100 times to 5,000 TCRs. To build CDR3 similarity networks, amino acid triplet string-kernel similarity was used, and CDR3s were connected when their pairwise similarity was above 0.82. The public sequencing data were trimmed at Q25 with fastp and processed into clonotypes with MiXCR by TCRdb, which kept only in-frame beta chains. For every CDR3 protein sequence, its rows merge into one entry that carries the most common genes and DNA. The V and J calls and clone size come from TCRdb's table, not from the authors' own analysis. A total of about 52,000 distinct CDR3 sequences appear in this sample, 7.4% of them only once. The ten largest clones represent roughly 35% of the sample.

Only a few counts were recorded for this clonotype. Its antigen has not been determined. Qualities for individual bases were not recorded, and no much larger clone is one base off. Sample time point, as interpreted from the label and publication: blood at routine non-recurrence follow-up after resection. Whole RNA extracted from tumor and nontumor lung tissue, or from cryopreserved PBMC samples, was used for TCR sequencing without cell sorting. A patient was chosen for TCR sequencing only when enough RNA was available from at least two tumor regions. This specimen consisted of PBMCs, obtained at follow-up. Here the chain combines TRBV2 and TRBJ1-2; TRBD1 could be the D gene, as 6 bases match. This TCR derives from a female donor with early-stage non-small cell lung cancer. The sequenced DNA is TGTGCCAGCATACAGGGCAGCTACACCTTC. This is translated as CASIQGSYTF.